This TCR beta chain derives from a study of blood T cell repertoires in COVID-19. In the study overall: The origin of the acute and convalescent COVID-19 samples was the United States, Italy and Spain. In each case, the material was cDNA or gDNA derived from T cells, B-cell-depleted T cells, or PBMCs.

In germline, CDR1 is LNHNV, CDR2 YYDKDF (reference sequence). The ends were cut back, 0 bases at V and 10 bases at J, with 13 bases in the middle. The CDR3 sequence is 14 residues long. Authors' processing steps: Scientists estimated how many nucleated cells there were by amplifying reference gene primers. Using immunoSEQ multiplex PCR, the repertoire was profiled, and TCRdb retains in-frame clones only, with some absent. V, J and clone size are taken as reported in that table, and D and trimming were inferred from the DNA itself. This table holds 200,000 to 250,000 clones, 83% found once. Sample: peripheral blood. The chain joins TRBV15 to TRBJ2-1; TRBD2 might be the D (5 bases). The sequence was obtained from a woman between 45 and 60 years old with acute or convalescent COVID-19. The CDR3 here is CATSRDRTEREQFF. In DNA form, the CDR3 reads TGTGCCACCAGCAGAGATCGGACGGAGCGGGAGCAGTTCTTC.